This T cell receptor (beta chain) is from a study of glioma-infiltrating T cells after dendritic cell vaccination. The study's findings and limits: Complete blood and tumor specimen sets were limited to few patients. Longer survival after dendritic cell vaccination followed higher pretreatment TIL content. Higher TCR clonality did not directly relate to longer survival.

The table came from immunoSEQ multiplex PCR; TCRdb's copy has only in-frame clones and leaves some out. The table records about 36,000 clones, approximately 84% of them present only once. V was pared by 4 bases and J by 4 bases, with 12 bases between. Germline CDR1 and CDR2: MNHNS and SASEGT. This CDR3 spans 14 amino acids. Blood PBMC samples: pre-vaccination, two weeks post third vaccination, and at tumor progression. Notes on this clone: The antigen remains unidentified.

The chain employs TRBV6-1 and TRBJ2-3; tentatively, D is TRBD1 (6 bases). The specimen was blood, collected before dendritic cell vaccination. The receptor was isolated from a human donor with glioblastoma. This chain's CDR3 is CASSAGQWADTQYF. CDR3 nucleotide sequence: TGTGCCAGCAGTGCGGGACAATGGGCAGATACGCAGTATTTT.